This TCR beta chain was profiled in a study of blood T cell repertoires in COVID-19. Study at large: Samples representing acute and convalescent COVID-19 were sourced from the United States, Italy and Spain. Sources were T cells, B-cell-depleted T cells, or PBMCs; the material itself was cDNA or gDNA.

The CDR3 has 19 residues. V lost 3 bases, J lost 3 bases, and 12 bases stayed unmatched. Germline V lookup: CDR1 MDHEN, CDR2 SYDVKM. As originally analysed: Scientists estimated how many nucleated cells there were by amplifying reference gene primers. Sequenced by immunoSEQ multiplex PCR; TCRdb stores in-frame clones only, minus some. V and J calls and clone size are given by that table; D and trimming were obtained from the DNA. The table shows 85,000 to 110,000 clones, with more than 70% occurring only once. This chain connects TRBV28 to TRBJ2-2, with 11 bases aligning to TRBD2. This TCR was recovered from a woman between 55 and 75 years old with acute or convalescent COVID-19. Source material: peripheral blood. For the CDR3, the DNA is TGTGCCAGCAGTTTCCGTCTTGGGACTAGCGGACTATACACCGGGGAGCTGTTTTTT. This sequence encodes CASSFRLGTSGLYTGELFF.